The TCR beta chain under discussion was sequenced for a study of cytomegalovirus exposure and HLA in healthy donors. General study results and limits: The authors confirmed in vitro that three CMV-associated chains were specific for CMV antigens. Among donors in an Asian-associated ancestry cluster, a later analysis reportedly found fewer N-insertions than the roughly 610-donor mean. Investigators reported 164 TCR beta chains as tied to cytomegalovirus.

This cohort consisted of healthy bone marrow donors. The germline V gene has CDR1 MRHNA and CDR2 SNTAGT. The length of the CDR3 is 13 residues. V was cut by 3 bases and J by 4 bases, with 7 bases left in between. The primer mix had 60 Vbeta and 13 Jbeta primers. Sequencing was performed with immunoSEQ multiplex PCR; in TCRdb, only in-frame clones are kept and a portion is missing. The top ten clones hold just under 3% of a sample with some 170,000 clones, around 75% of them seen once. Concerning this clone itself: Its antigen remains unknown.

The chain couples TRBV6-4 to TRBJ1-5, with D maybe TRBD1 (6 bases). Sequenced sample: PBMCs. The receptor was derived from a male donor in good health and CMV-seronegative. The CDR3 sequence: CASSEGANQPQHF. DNA for the CDR3: TGTGCCAGCAGTGAGGGGGCGAATCAGCCCCAGCATTTT.